This TCR beta chain was captured in a study of molecular identifiers for immune sequencing clone quantification. Isolation of naive CD8 T cells was achieved by sorting on a CD8+CD4-CCR7+CD45RA+ phenotype. Bulk TCR library preparation followed previously described methods with listed TCR primers. TCRdb reanalysed the PCR reads using MiXCR and keeps one entry per CDR3 protein. In the table there are 400,000 to 600,000 distinct CDR3 sequences, 25% of which are singletons. General study points: Among about 1 million naive cells, as was reported, spiked Jurkat TCR RNA from one cell was detectable. Clones above 20 RNA copies contained over 98% of effector molecules but under 1% of naive ones.

Per germline, CDR1 MGHRA and CDR2 YSYEKL. The CDR3 loop spans 15 amino acids. V dropped 0 bases and J dropped 1 base, with 10 bases sitting between them. Of note for this clonotype: No antigen is known for it.

The chain combines TRBV4-1 with TRBJ2-7, with D unclear. The TCR originated in a human donor in good health. Some libraries in this study had Jurkat cell RNA spiked in. Sequenced input: naive CD8+ T cells from blood, with Jurkat cell RNA spiked in. This sample's subset: FACS-sorted CD8+CD4-CCR7+CD45RA+ naive T cells. The CDR3 sequence is CASSQDLRRSYEQYF. The CDR3 DNA is TGCGCCAGCAGCCAAGATTTGCGCCGTTCCTACGAGCAGTACTTC.